The clone carrying this TCR beta chain was picked up many times. The antigen remains undetermined. CDR3 length: 14 amino acids. The germline V gene encodes CDR1 KGHDR and CDR2 SFDVKD. Trimming took 6 bases from V and 6 from J; bases not matched to a gene: 7. Sequenced patients had shown CD8+CD57+ cell expansion by flow cytometry. CDR3 and TCR beta VDJ profiling relied on genomic DNA as the template. Each CDR3 protein is one row after TCRdb ran MiXCR on the reads. Of about 150,000 distinct CDR3 sequences listed, less than 60% are singletons. This record comes from a study of CD8+CD57+ T cells in acquired aplastic anemia. Study-wide findings and caveats: Statistical testing detected no significant gap in CD8+ Simpson's diversity between patients and controls.

This TCR was recovered from a human donor with aplastic anemia. The material sequenced was sorted CD4+, CD8+, or CD8+CD57+ T cells (not recorded which) from PBMCs. The gene calls are TRBV24-1 and TRBJ2-5, with TRBD1 matching over 9 bases. CDR3: CATSSGQGLQTQYF. The DNA for the CDR3 is TGTGCCACCAGTTCGGGACAGGGTCTACAGACCCAGTACTTC.